What follows are 10 T cell receptor beta chains derived from one specimen sequenced in a study of PD-L1 blockade in urothelial cancer. Time point here: pretreatment peripheral blood. Clones were read by immunoSEQ multiplex PCR, and TCRdb kept only the in-frame ones, dropping some. The sample contains roughly 90,000 clones, around 92% of which appear only once. Material: PBMCs, obtained around atezolizumab (anti-PD-L1) treatment. The origin of the receptors is a woman at least 80 years old with urothelial cancer.

This clone was seen a single time. V is TRBV7-2 and J is TRBJ2-1, with 11 bases lining up with TRBD2. Germline V CDR1 and CDR2: SGHTA, FQGNSA. Unmatched junction bases numbered 3, after V lost 4 bases and J lost 7 bases. This CDR3 is built from 14 residues. The CDR3 DNA reads as TGTGCCAGCAGCTATTCTAGCGGGAGGAATGAGCAGTTCTTC. Its translation: CASSYSSGRNEQFF.

V gene TRBV27 combines with J gene TRBJ2-3; a weak D match, TRBD1 (6 bases). The CDR3 is 16 residues long. Germline V CDR1 and CDR2: MNHEY, SMNVEV (reference sequence). Trimming shortened V by 2 bases and J by 6 bases, and 18 bases separated the two germline ends. The CDR3 coding sequence is TGTGCCAGCAGTTTACAGCTTGGACAGAGAAGGGATACGCAGTATTTT. It translates to CASSLQLGQRRDTQYF.

CDR3 amino acids: CASSLAGGTQYEQFF. The CDR3 bases are TGCGCCAGCAGCTTAGCCGGCGGGACCCAATATGAGCAGTTCTTC. The chain employs TRBV5-1 and TRBJ2-1, with D maybe TRBD2 (6 bases). The CDR3 loop spans 15 amino acids. Deletions cut 2 bases from V and 8 bases from J, with 17 bases between. The germline V gene encodes CDR1 SGHRS and CDR2 YFSETQ.

The genes are TRBV15 and TRBJ2-5, with D perhaps TRBD2 (5 bases). V gave up 0 bases and J gave up 4 bases, with 9 bases separating them. CDR3 length equals 14 residues. Germline loops: CDR1 LNHNV, CDR2 YYDKDF (reference sequence). The CDR3 DNA follows: TGTGCCACCAGCAGAGATCGTGCGGGAGAGACCCAGTACTTC. This encodes CATSRDRAGETQYF.

The CDR3 is CASSIWVSEIYEQYF. The CDR3 DNA reads TGTGCCAGTAGTATTTGGGTCAGCGAGATCTACGAGCAGTACTTC. The chain is built from TRBV19 and TRBJ2-7; D unresolved. The CDR3 has 15 amino acids. The germline V gene has CDR1 LNHDA and CDR2 SQIVND (reference sequence). The V end was cut by 3 bases, the J end by 3 bases, with 15 bases between. The variable domain in full, with the rest retrieved from reference TRBV19 and TRBJ2-7, is DGGITQSPKYLFRKEGQNVTLSCEQNLNHDAMYWYRQDPGQGLRLIYYSQIVNDFQKGDIAEGYSVSREKKESFPLTVTSAQKNPTAFYLCASSIWVSEIYEQYFGPGTRLTVT.

This clone was counted a single time. The chain uses TRBV27 and TRBJ2-7; TRBD2 matches 7 bases. Per the germline V gene, CDR1 is MNHEY and CDR2 is SMNVEV (reference sequence). CDR3 length: 13 amino acids. The V segment lost 2 bases and the J segment 3 bases; nucleotides outside the gene matches: 1. CDR3 protein: CASSLGGGYEQYF. In DNA, the CDR3 is TGTGCCAGCAGTTTAGGGGGGGGCTACGAGCAGTACTTC.

The chain combines TRBV6-1 with TRBJ1-1, with 9 bases that match TRBD1. Germline loops: CDR1 MNHNS, CDR2 SASEGT. There are 14 residues in the CDR3. Trimming took 0 bases from V and 5 from J; bases not matched to a gene: 1. CDR3 coding DNA: TGTGCCAGCAGTGAAGCCGGACAGGGGACTGAAGCTTTCTTT. Amino acids: CASSEAGQGTEAFF.

The chain employs TRBV4-2 and TRBJ2-5; tentatively, D is TRBD1 (6 bases). The V end lost 4 bases, the J end lost 1 base, and 16 bases lay between the germline ends. The germline V gene has CDR1 LGHNA and CDR2 YNFKEQ. The CDR3 consists of 16 residues. The CDR3, as DNA: TGTGCCAGCAGCCCTCGGGACACTGGGCGCCAAGAGACCCAGTACTTC. As protein: CASSPRDTGRQETQYF.

The J gene is TRBJ1-1, the V gene TRBV7-3; TRBD1 matches at 7 bases. Trimming took 5 bases from V and 5 from J; bases not matched to a gene: 8. The V gene's germline CDR1 is SGHTA and CDR2 FQGTGA. The CDR3 length is 14 residues. The CDR3 loop reads CASSQQGSGTEAFF. CDR3 nucleotide sequence: TGTGCCAGCAGCCAACAGGGGTCGGGGACTGAAGCTTTCTTT. Full variable domain (missing parts from reference TRBV7-3 and TRBJ1-1): GAGVSQTPSNKVTEKGKYVELRCDPISGHTALYWYRQSLGQGPEFLIYFQGTGAADDSGLPNDRFFAVRPEGSVSTLKIQRTERGDSAVYLCASSQQGSGTEAFFGQGTRLTVV.

This rearrangement joins TRBV5-1 to TRBJ2-7; 14 nucleotides align to TRBD2. Per the germline V gene, CDR1 is SGHRS and CDR2 is YFSETQ. CDR3 length: 17 residues. V lost 0 bases, J lost 6 bases, and 8 bases stayed unmatched. CDR3 residues: CASSLALRTSGRLEQYF. The DNA of the CDR3 is TGCGCCAGCAGCTTGGCTCTACGGACTAGCGGGAGGCTCGAGCAGTACTTC.